The present T cell receptor (beta chain) was sequenced within a study of blood T cell repertoires in COVID-19. For the study at large: Both acute and convalescent COVID-19 samples were obtained from the United States, Italy and Spain. The cDNA or gDNA used as material had been derived from T cells, B-cell-depleted T cells, or PBMCs.

The germline gives CDR1 SGHRS, CDR2 YFSETQ. V lost 0 bases, J lost 5 bases, and 12 bases stayed unmatched. The CDR3 totals 17 residues. Authors' analysis steps: Amplification of reference gene primers provided the estimated nucleated cell counts. TCRdb keeps only in-frame clones here, not all; method: immunoSEQ multiplex PCR. That table is the source of V, J and clone size, and D and trimming were worked out from the DNA. In the table there are tens of thousands of clones, about 76% of which are singletons. Sequenced material: peripheral blood. This receptor was identified in a human donor in a cohort sampled during active COVID-19. The chain recombines TRBV5-1 with TRBJ2-5; 8 nucleotides match TRBD2. The CDR3 loop reads CASSLALGTSKWETQYF. For the CDR3, the DNA is TGCGCCAGCAGCTTGGCCCTAGGGACTAGTAAATGGGAGACCCAGTACTTC.